This T cell receptor (beta chain) was documented in a study of blood T cell repertoires in COVID-19. Study at large: Acute and convalescent COVID-19 samples came from the United States, Italy and Spain. T cells, B-cell-depleted T cells, or PBMCs supplied cDNA or gDNA.

CDR1 and CDR2 (germline): KGHDR, SFDVKD. The CDR3 spans 16 residues. Trimming cost V 5 bases and J 2 bases; bases outside gene matches: 5. Data came from immunoSEQ multiplex PCR; TCRdb stores just in-frame clones and leaves some out. Seen here are about 45,000 clones, over 70% observed once, and the top ten hold roughly 20%. This clone was found a few times. The source material was peripheral blood. The sequence was collected from a man aged 65-85 years with acute or convalescent COVID-19. The chain couples TRBV24-1 to TRBJ1-5; 10 bases are shared with TRBD1. The CDR3 region has the DNA TGTGCCACCAGTGCTAGGGACAGGGGCGGCAATCAGCCCCAGCATTTT. Its translation is CATSARDRGGNQPQHF.